Sequencing of this T cell receptor beta chain was carried out in a study of T-cell memory formation after mild COVID-19. Study-wide context: Across donors, TCR clusters were largely donor specific. General study results and limits: The appearance of some responding clones in pre-infection memory suggested that cross-reactive memory joined. Second-wave clones with a day 37 peak had unconfirmed SARS-CoV-2 specificity.

This clonotype came up a few times. Its specificity is not known. This CDR3 region has 12 residues. Germline CDR1 reads SQVTM; CDR2 reads ANQGSEA. V was shortened by 2 bases and J by 5 bases, with 7 bases between the two germline ends. Amplification by 5'RACE using constant-segment primers produced TCR alpha and TCR beta cDNA libraries that carried sample barcodes and UMIs. MiXCR was run by TCRdb on the 5' RACE reads, yielding one entry per CDR3 protein. The sample includes a few hundred thousand distinct CDR3 sequences, roughly 21% of them seen just once. The genes are TRBV29-1 and TRBJ2-1, with D unresolved. The TCR was taken from an adult woman who had mild COVID-19 (a few samples of this study predate the infection). Cell type and time point are not known. Material for sequencing was PBMCs or a T cell subset sorted from them (not recorded which). As DNA, the CDR3 is TGCAGCGTTGAAAAGGCACACAATGAGCAGTTCTTC. Residues: CSVEKAHNEQFF.